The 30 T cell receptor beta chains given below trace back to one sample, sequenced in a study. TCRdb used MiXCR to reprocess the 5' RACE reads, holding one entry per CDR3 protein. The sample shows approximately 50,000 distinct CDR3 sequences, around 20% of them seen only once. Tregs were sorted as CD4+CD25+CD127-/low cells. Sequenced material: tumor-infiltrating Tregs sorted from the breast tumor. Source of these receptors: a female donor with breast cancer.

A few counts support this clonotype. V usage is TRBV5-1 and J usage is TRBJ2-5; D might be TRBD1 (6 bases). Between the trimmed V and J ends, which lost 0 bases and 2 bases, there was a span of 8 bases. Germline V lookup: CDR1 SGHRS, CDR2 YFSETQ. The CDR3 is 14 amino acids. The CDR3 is CASSLDRGQETQYF. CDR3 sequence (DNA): TGCGCCAGCAGCTTGGATAGGGGGCAAGAGACCCAGTACTTC. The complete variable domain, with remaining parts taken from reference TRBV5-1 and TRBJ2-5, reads KAGVTQTPRYLIKTRGQQVTLSCSPISGHRSVSWYQQTPGQGLQFLFEYFSETQRNKGNFPGRFSGRQFSNSRSEMNVSTLELGDSALYLCASSLDRGQETQYFGPGTRLLVL.

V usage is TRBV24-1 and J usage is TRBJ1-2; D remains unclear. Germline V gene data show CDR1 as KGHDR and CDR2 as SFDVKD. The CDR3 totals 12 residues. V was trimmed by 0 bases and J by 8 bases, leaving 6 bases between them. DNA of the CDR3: TGTGCCACCAGTGATTTGAGGAGCGGCTACACCTTC. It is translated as CATSDLRSGYTF.

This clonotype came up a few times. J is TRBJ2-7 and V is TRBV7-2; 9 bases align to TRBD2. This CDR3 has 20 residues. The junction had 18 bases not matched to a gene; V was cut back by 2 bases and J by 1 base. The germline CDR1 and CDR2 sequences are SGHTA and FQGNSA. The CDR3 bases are TGTGCCAGCAGCTTAAAGAGTTGGGTGATACTAGCGGGCGCGTCCTACGAGCAGTACTTC. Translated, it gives CASSLKSWVILAGASYEQYF. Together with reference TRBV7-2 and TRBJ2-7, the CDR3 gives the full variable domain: GAGVSQSPSNKVTEKGKDVELRCDPISGHTALYWYRQSLGQGLEFLIYFQGNSAPDKSGLPSDRFSAERTGGSVSTLTIQRTQQEDSAVYLCASSLKSWVILAGASYEQYFGPGTRLTVT.

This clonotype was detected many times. CDR3 sequence (DNA): TGTGCCAGCAGTTACGGGCAGCTTCGTGCCGGGGAGCTGTTTTTT. It codes for CASSYGQLRAGELFF. This chain links TRBV6-5 with TRBJ2-2, with D hard to call. The germline gives CDR1 MNHEY, CDR2 SVGAGI. The V end lost 2 bases, the J end lost 6 bases, and 13 bases lay between the germline ends. CDR3 length equals 15 residues.

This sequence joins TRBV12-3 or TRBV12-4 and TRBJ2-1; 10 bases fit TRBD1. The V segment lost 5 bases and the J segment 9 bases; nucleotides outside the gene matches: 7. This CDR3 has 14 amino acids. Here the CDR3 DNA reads TGTGCCAGCAGTCCCGGGACAGGGGAAGGTGAGCAGTTCTTC. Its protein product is CASSPGTGEGEQFF.

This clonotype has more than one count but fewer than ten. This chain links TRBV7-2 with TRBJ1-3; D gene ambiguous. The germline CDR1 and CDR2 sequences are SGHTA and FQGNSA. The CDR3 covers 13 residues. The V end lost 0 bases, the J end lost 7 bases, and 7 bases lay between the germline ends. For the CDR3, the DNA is TGTGCCAGCAGCTTAGCGGGGTTTAACACCATATATTTT. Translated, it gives CASSLAGFNTIYF. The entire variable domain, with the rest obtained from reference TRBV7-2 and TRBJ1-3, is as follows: GAGVSQSPSNKVTEKGKDVELRCDPISGHTALYWYRQSLGQGLEFLIYFQGNSAPDKSGLPSDRFSAERTGGSVSTLTIQRTQQEDSAVYLCASSLAGFNTIYFGEGSWLTVV.

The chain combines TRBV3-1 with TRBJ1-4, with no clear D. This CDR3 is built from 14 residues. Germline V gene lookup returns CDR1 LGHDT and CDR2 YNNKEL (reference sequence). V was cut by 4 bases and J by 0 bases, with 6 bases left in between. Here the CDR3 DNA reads TGTGCCAGCAGCCGCCGGGCAACTAATGAAAAACTGTTTTTT. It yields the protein CASSRRATNEKLFF.

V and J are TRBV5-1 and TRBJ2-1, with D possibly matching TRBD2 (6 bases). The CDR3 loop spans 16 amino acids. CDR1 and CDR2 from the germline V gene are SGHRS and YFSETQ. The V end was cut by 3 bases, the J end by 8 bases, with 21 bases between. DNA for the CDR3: TGCGCCAGCAGCTCGGGAGCCGGGACCCACGGCGATGAGCAGTTCTTC. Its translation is CASSSGAGTHGDEQFF.

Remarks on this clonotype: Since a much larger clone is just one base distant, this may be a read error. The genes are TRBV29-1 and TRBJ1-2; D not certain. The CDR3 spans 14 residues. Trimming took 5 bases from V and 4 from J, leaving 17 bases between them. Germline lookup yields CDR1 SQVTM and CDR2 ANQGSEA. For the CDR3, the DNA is TGCAGCGTTCCCGACAAGCAAACTAGCTATGGCTACACCTTC. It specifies CSVPDKQTSYGYTF.

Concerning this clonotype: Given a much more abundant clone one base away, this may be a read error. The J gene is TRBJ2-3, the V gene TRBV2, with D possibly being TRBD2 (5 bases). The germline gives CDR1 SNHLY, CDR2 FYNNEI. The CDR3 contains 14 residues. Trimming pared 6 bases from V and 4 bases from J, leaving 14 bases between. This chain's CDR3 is CASRREGSSDTQYF. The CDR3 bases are TGTGCCAGCAGGAGAGAGGGCTCCTCAGATACGCAGTATTTT.

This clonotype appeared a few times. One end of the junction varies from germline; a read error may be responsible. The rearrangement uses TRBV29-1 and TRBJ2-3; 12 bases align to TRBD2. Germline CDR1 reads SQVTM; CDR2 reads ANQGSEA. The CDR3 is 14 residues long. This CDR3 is CSVQTSGGTDTRYF. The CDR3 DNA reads TGCAGCGTCCAGACTAGCGGGGGTACAGATACGCGGTATTTT.

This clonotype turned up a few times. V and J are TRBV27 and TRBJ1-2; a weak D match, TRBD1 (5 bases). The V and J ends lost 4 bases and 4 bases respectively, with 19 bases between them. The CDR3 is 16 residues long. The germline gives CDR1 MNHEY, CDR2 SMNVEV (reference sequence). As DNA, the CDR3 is TGTGCCAGCAGTTCAACCGGGACGGATTCCCTCTATGGCTACACCTTC. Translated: CASSSTGTDSLYGYTF.

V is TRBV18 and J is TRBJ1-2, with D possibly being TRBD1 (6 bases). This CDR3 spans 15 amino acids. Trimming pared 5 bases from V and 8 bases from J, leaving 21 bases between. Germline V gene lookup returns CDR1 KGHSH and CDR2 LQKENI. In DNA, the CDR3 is TGTGCCAGCTCAGAACGGGACACCCTGATCTCCGGCTACACCTTC. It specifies CASSERDTLISGYTF. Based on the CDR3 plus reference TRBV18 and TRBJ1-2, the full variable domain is NAGVMQNPRHLVRRRGQEARLRCSPMKGHSHVYWYRQLPEEGLKFMVYLQKENIIDESGMPKERFSAEFPKEGPSILRIQQVVRGDSAAYFCASSERDTLISGYTFGSGTRLTVV.

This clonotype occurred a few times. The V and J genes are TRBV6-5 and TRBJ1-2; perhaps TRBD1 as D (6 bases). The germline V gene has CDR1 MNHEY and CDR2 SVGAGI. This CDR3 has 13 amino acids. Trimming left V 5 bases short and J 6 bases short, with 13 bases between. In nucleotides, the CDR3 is TGTGCCAGCAGTCTCCAGGGGTTCCATGGCTACACCTTC. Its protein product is CASSLQGFHGYTF.

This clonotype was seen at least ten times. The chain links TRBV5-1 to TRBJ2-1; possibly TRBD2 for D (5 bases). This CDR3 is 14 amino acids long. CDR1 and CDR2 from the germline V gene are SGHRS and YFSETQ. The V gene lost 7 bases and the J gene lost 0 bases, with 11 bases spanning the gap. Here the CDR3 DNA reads TGCGCCAGCCGGACTTCGGGCTCCTACAATGAGCAGTTCTTC. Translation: CASRTSGSYNEQFF.

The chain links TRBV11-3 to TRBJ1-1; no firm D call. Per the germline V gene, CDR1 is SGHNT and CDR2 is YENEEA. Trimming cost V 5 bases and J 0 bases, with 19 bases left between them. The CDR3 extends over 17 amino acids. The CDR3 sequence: CASSQTSWGSMNTEAFF. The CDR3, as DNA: TGTGCCAGCAGCCAAACGAGCTGGGGTTCCATGAACACTGAAGCTTTCTTT.

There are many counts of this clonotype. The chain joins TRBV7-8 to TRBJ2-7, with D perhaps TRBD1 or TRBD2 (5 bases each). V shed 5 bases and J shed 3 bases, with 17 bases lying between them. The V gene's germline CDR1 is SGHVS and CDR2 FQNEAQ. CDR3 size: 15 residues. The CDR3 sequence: CASSPGPRLVYEQYF. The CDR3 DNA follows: TGTGCCAGCAGCCCGGGACCACGCCTTGTCTACGAGCAGTACTTC.

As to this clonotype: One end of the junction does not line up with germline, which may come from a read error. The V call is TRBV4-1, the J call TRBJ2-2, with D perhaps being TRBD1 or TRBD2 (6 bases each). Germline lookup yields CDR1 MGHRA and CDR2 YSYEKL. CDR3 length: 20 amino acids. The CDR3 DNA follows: TGCGCCAGCAGCCGACCCAGGCCCTTTGACAGGAGGGTTGACACCGGGGAGCCGTTTTTT. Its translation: CASSRPRPFDRRVDTGEPFF.

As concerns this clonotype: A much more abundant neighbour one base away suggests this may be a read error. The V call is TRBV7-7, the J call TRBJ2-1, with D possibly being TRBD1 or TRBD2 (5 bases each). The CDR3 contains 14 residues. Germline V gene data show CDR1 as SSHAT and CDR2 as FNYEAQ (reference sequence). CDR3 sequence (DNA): TGTGCCAGCAGCCCTGGGGGAGCCAACAATAAGCAGTTCTTC. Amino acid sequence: CASSPGGANNKQFF.

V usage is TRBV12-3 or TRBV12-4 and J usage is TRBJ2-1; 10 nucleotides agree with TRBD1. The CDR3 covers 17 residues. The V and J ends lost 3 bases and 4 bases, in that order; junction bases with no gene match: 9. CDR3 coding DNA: TGTGCCAGCAGTTTTTCCGGGACAGGGGCCAGGTACAATGAGCAGTTCTTC. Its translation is CASSFSGTGARYNEQFF.

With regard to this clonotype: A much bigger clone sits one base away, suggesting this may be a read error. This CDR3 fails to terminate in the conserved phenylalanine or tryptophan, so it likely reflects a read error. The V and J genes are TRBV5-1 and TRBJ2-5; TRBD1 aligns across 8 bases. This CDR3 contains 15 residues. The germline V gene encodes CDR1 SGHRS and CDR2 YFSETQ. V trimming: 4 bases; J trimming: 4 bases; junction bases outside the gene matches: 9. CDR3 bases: TGCGCCAGCAGCCAAAGAGACAGGGGTCCAGAGACCCAGTACCTC. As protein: CASSQRDRGPETQYL.

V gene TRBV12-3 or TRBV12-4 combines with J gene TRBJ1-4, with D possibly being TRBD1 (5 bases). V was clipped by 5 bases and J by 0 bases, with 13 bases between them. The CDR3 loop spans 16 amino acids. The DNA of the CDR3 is TGTGCCAGCAGTCCGATGGACACACCAACTAATGAAAAACTGTTTTTT. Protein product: CASSPMDTPTNEKLFF.

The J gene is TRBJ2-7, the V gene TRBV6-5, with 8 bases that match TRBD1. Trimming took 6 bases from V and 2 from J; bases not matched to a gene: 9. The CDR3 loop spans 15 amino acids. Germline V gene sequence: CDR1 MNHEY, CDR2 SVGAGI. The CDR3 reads CASSAFETGAYEQYF. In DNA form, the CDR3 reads TGTGCCAGCAGCGCATTCGAGACAGGGGCCTACGAGCAGTACTTC.

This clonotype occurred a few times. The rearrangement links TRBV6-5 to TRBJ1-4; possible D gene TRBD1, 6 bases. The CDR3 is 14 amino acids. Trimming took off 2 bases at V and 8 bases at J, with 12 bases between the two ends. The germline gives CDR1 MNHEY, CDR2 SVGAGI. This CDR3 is CASSYGGAGEKLFF. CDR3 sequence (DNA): TGTGCCAGCAGTTACGGGGGGGCAGGGGAAAAACTGTTTTTT.

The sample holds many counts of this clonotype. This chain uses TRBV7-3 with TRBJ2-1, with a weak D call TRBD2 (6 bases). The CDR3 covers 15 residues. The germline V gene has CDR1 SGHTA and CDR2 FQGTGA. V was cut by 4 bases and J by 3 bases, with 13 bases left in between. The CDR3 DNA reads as TGTGCCAGCAGCTCTCAAGGCGGGATCTACAATGAGCAGTTCTTC. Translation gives CASSSQGGIYNEQFF.

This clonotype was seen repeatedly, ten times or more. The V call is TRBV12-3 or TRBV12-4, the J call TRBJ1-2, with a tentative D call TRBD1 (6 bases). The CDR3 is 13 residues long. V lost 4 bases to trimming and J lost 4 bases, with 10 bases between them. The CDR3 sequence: CASSSSTGYGYTF. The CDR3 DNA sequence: TGTGCCAGCAGTTCCTCGACAGGCTATGGCTACACCTTC.

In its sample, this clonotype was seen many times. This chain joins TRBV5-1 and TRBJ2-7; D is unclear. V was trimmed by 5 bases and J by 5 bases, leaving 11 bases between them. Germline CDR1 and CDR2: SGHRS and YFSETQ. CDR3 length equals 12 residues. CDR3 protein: CASSSLGNEQYF. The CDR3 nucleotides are TGCGCCAGCAGTTCGCTTGGAAACGAGCAGTACTTC.

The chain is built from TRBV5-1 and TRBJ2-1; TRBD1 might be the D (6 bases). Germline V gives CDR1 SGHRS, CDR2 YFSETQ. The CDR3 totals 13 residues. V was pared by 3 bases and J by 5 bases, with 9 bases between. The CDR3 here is CASSSWTDNEQFF. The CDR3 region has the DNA TGCGCCAGCAGCTCTTGGACAGACAATGAGCAGTTCTTC.

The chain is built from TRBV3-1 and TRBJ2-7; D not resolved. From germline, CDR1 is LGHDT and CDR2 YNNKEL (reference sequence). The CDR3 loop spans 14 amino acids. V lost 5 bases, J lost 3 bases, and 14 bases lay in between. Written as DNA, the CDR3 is TGTGCCAGCAGCAAGGGTGTCGCGGACTACGAGCAGTACTTC. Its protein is CASSKGVADYEQYF.

The CDR3 loop is CSARDLARSSTDTQYF. The CDR3 DNA sequence: TGCAGTGCTAGAGACCTGGCGCGGTCTAGCACAGATACGCAGTATTTT. V usage is TRBV20-1 and J usage is TRBJ2-3, with D hard to call. V was shortened by 0 bases and J by 0 bases, with 13 bases between the two germline ends. The CDR3 loop spans 16 amino acids. Per the germline V gene, CDR1 is DFQATT and CDR2 is SNEGSKA (reference sequence).